Listed below are T cell receptor beta chains from one sample, sequenced in a study of T cells in Graves' hyperthyroidism and ophthalmopathy. Each CDR3 protein gets one entry after TCRdb re-called the multiplex PCR reads with MiXCR. The sample consists of around 350,000 distinct CDR3 sequences, roughly 15% of them appearing once. Sequenced: blood. Receptors originate from a woman in her thirties with Graves' hyperthyroidism that later progressed to Graves' ophthalmopathy. CDR3s include the opening cysteine and the closing phenylalanine or tryptophan. The D gene is left open where the match is weak. The size of a clone is reported for some rows only, either as once, few or many, or as a class for expanded clones.

j_call clone_size v_call d_call cdr3_aa cdr3_nt
TRBJ2-7 - TRBV20-1 - CSARDTGLNYEQYF TGCAGTGCTAGAGACACCGGACTGAATTACGAGCAGTACTTC
TRBJ2-7 many TRBV20-1 TRBD2 CSASQAGGTYEQYF TGCAGTGCTAGTCAAGCGGGAGGAACCTACGAGCAGTACTTC
TRBJ1-4 - TRBV4-2 - CASSQGAVVGGLLRVAPEKLFF TGTGCCAGCAGCCAAGGCGCCGTGGTGGGTGGATTACTCAGGGTCGCTCCTGAAAAACTGTTTTTT
TRBJ1-1 many TRBV28 TRBD1 CAIGDRVRATEAFF TGTGCCATCGGAGACAGGGTTAGGGCCACTGAAGCTTTCTTT
TRBJ1-5 many TRBV19 - CASKLEFGQPQHF TGTGCCAGTAAACTTGAGTTCGGTCAGCCCCAGCATTTT
TRBJ2-5 - TRBV12-3/TRBV12-4 TRBD2 CASSGGLAEIQETQYF TGTGCCAGCAGCGGGGGACTAGCGGAAATCCAAGAGACCCAGTACTTC
TRBJ1-4 - TRBV27 TRBD1 CASSFLGQGTNEKLFF TGTGCCAGCAGTTTCCTTGGACAGGGCACTAATGAAAAACTGTTTTTT
TRBJ2-7 - TRBV29-1 - CSVEDRSQGGGYEQYF TGCAGCGTTGAAGATCGGTCACAGGGCGGTGGCTACGAGCAGTACTTC
TRBJ1-5 - TRBV4-1 TRBD1 CASSHPDRDSYQPQHF TGCGCCAGCAGCCATCCGGACCGGGACAGCTATCAGCCCCAGCATTTT
TRBJ2-3 few TRBV20-1 - CSASALLRPDTQYF TGCAGTGCTTCCGCTCTTCTTCGTCCAGATACGCAGTATTTT
TRBJ2-2 many TRBV28 TRBD1 CASRILIRDRGYTGELFF TGTGCCAGCAGAATACTAATCCGGGACAGGGGATACACCGGGGAGCTGTTTTTT
TRBJ1-6 many TRBV12-3/TRBV12-4 - CASSPGQTLPLHF TGTGCCAGCAGCCCGGGACAAACCTTACCCCTCCACTTT
TRBJ1-2 many TRBV30 TRBD1 CAWSVLGGRVNYGYTF TGTGCCTGGAGTGTACTAGGGGGCCGAGTGAACTATGGCTACACCTTC
TRBJ2-5 few TRBV4-2 TRBD1 CASSQDAGQGIFETQYF TGTGCCAGCAGCCAAGATGCGGGACAGGGGATTTTTGAGACCCAGTACTTC
TRBJ2-5 many TRBV12-3/TRBV12-4 TRBD2 CASGGGDSETQYF TGTGCCAGCGGGGGAGGGGATTCGGAGACCCAGTACTTC
TRBJ1-5 many TRBV6-2/TRBV6-3 - CASKDSNQPQHF TGTGCCAGCAAGGACAGCAATCAGCCCCAGCATTTT
TRBJ1-2 many TRBV4-1 - CASSQVEGREGDGYTF TGCGCCAGCAGCCAAGTAGAAGGGAGAGAGGGGGATGGCTACACCTTC
TRBJ1-1 many TRBV19 TRBD1 CASSHGQGINTEAFF TGTGCCAGTAGTCACGGACAGGGAATCAACACTGAAGCTTTCTTT
TRBJ2-5 many TRBV6-6 TRBD1 CASSYVWDRRETQYF TGTGCCAGCAGTTACGTCTGGGACAGACGGGAGACCCAGTACTTC
TRBJ1-2 many TRBV4-2 - CASSQEIGVGYTF TGTGCCAGCAGCCAAGAGATAGGGGTTGGCTACACCTTC
TRBJ1-1 - TRBV3-1 TRBD1 CASSGAQTGLNTEAFF TGTGCCAGCAGTGGGGCCCAGACAGGGTTGAACACTGAAGCTTTCTTT
TRBJ1-3 few TRBV6-6 - CASSYSQGSGNTIYF TGTGCCAGCAGTTACTCACAGGGCTCTGGAAACACCATATATTTT
TRBJ2-5 many TRBV11-2 - CASSLDERAQQETQYF TGTGCCAGCAGCTTAGATGAACGGGCACAGCAAGAGACCCAGTACTTC
TRBJ2-1 many TRBV12-3/TRBV12-4 TRBD1 CASSLGQGRHEQFF TGTGCCAGCAGTTTGGGACAGGGTAGACATGAGCAGTTCTTC
TRBJ1-4 - TRBV20-1 - CSAQNTGNREKLFF TGCAGTGCTCAGAACACCGGGAATCGAGAAAAACTGTTTTTT
TRBJ1-4 few TRBV6-5 - CASSYPQQLTHEKLFF TGTGCCAGCAGTTACCCCCAACAGCTCACTCATGAAAAACTGTTTTTT
TRBJ1-1 few TRBV4-1 TRBD1 CASSQDLDRDTEAFF TGCGCCAGCAGCCAAGATTTGGACAGGGACACTGAAGCTTTCTTT